This is a list of T cell receptor beta chains from one sample in a study of T cell repertoires in cytomegalovirus infection. These receptors lack a known antigen. TCRdb reprocessed the reads via MiXCR and lists one record per CDR3 protein. Among approximately 730,000 distinct CDR3 sequences listed, roughly 30% were seen once. This material consisted of cultured PBMCs, taken from culture after CMV antigen stimulation. Receptors originate from a human donor in good health (CMV status not recorded). Some clones in this sample may be carry-over from other donors' samples. The CDR3 runs from the conserved cysteine through the conserved F or W. A row's size may be missing; if present it is once, few, many or a size class.

cdr3_aa: CASSLGPGRDRFVSSNQPQHF
j_call: TRBJ1-5
cdr3_length: 21
v_call: TRBV7-9
clone_size: few

cdr3_aa: CASSTYRFIRSHNEQFF
j_call: TRBJ2-1
cdr3_length: 17
v_call: TRBV7-2
clone_size: -

cdr3_aa: CASRPRQGNEKLFF
j_call: TRBJ1-4
cdr3_length: 14
v_call: TRBV27
clone_size: few

cdr3_aa: CASSSGTGRNEQFF
j_call: TRBJ2-1
cdr3_length: 14
v_call: TRBV28
clone_size: few

cdr3_aa: CASSTRRTSGTRDTQYF
j_call: TRBJ2-3
cdr3_length: 17
v_call: TRBV11-3
clone_size: few

cdr3_aa: CASSSATGRSPLHF
j_call: TRBJ1-6
cdr3_length: 14
v_call: TRBV11-2
clone_size: -

cdr3_aa: CASSLGVRTGYNEQFF
j_call: TRBJ2-1
cdr3_length: 16
v_call: TRBV7-6
clone_size: -

cdr3_aa: CASSLEASGRLNEQFF
j_call: TRBJ2-1
cdr3_length: 16
v_call: TRBV4-2
clone_size: -

cdr3_aa: CASTLAWNLVYGYTF
j_call: TRBJ1-2
cdr3_length: 15
v_call: TRBV6-2/TRBV6-3
clone_size: -

cdr3_aa: CASRTGGGGFTDTQYF
j_call: TRBJ2-3
cdr3_length: 16
v_call: TRBV5-1
clone_size: -

cdr3_aa: CATQEAFYGYTF
j_call: TRBJ1-2
cdr3_length: 12
v_call: TRBV27
clone_size: many

cdr3_aa: CASSYGDRERNTIYF
j_call: TRBJ1-3
cdr3_length: 15
v_call: TRBV12-3/TRBV12-4
clone_size: -

cdr3_aa: CASSQHPATGAHEQYF
j_call: TRBJ2-7
cdr3_length: 16
v_call: TRBV4-3
clone_size: few

cdr3_aa: CASRGEDTRYF
j_call: TRBJ2-3
cdr3_length: 11
v_call: TRBV7-9
clone_size: -

cdr3_aa: CASRGLAGVSGKKQETQYF
j_call: TRBJ2-5
cdr3_length: 19
v_call: TRBV7-4
clone_size: -

cdr3_aa: CASGRTQGSSYNEQFF
j_call: TRBJ2-1
cdr3_length: 16
v_call: TRBV12-5
clone_size: few

cdr3_aa: CASSRRQLNTEAFF
j_call: TRBJ1-1
cdr3_length: 14
v_call: TRBV19
clone_size: few

cdr3_aa: CASSASQSNQPQHF
j_call: TRBJ1-5
cdr3_length: 14
v_call: TRBV2
clone_size: -

cdr3_aa: CASTPHRAQETQYF
j_call: TRBJ2-5
cdr3_length: 14
v_call: TRBV27
clone_size: -

cdr3_aa: CASSLWGPKKVAGGHNEQFF
j_call: TRBJ2-1
cdr3_length: 20
v_call: TRBV11-2
clone_size: once

cdr3_aa: CSASNVRLDTQYF
j_call: TRBJ2-3
cdr3_length: 13
v_call: TRBV20-1
clone_size: -

cdr3_aa: CASSLGIGDGAFF
j_call: TRBJ1-1
cdr3_length: 13
v_call: TRBV11-2
clone_size: -

cdr3_aa: CAISESNRENTEAFF
j_call: TRBJ1-1
cdr3_length: 15
v_call: TRBV10-3
clone_size: few

cdr3_aa: CASSTGQEADTF
j_call: TRBJ1-2
cdr3_length: 12
v_call: TRBV5-4
clone_size: -

cdr3_aa: CASSFKAGYNEQFF
j_call: TRBJ2-1
cdr3_length: 14
v_call: TRBV12-3/TRBV12-4
clone_size: -

cdr3_aa: CASSPGRAAASSYNEQFF
j_call: TRBJ2-1
cdr3_length: 18
v_call: TRBV5-6
clone_size: few

cdr3_aa: CSVDRTEAYNEQFF
j_call: TRBJ2-1
cdr3_length: 14
v_call: TRBV29-1
clone_size: -

cdr3_aa: CASSQGFSSYEQYF
j_call: TRBJ2-7
cdr3_length: 14
v_call: TRBV6-5
clone_size: -

cdr3_aa: CATSSLSGQPQHF
j_call: TRBJ1-5
cdr3_length: 13
v_call: TRBV15
clone_size: -

cdr3_aa: CASSLDRATRNQPQHF
j_call: TRBJ1-5
cdr3_length: 16
v_call: TRBV7-8
clone_size: many

cdr3_aa: CATLQGGHNEQFF
j_call: TRBJ2-1
cdr3_length: 13
v_call: TRBV7-8
clone_size: many

cdr3_aa: CASSLERDRGLEQYF
j_call: TRBJ2-7
cdr3_length: 15
v_call: TRBV7-2
clone_size: many

cdr3_aa: CASSIIWEGERTDTQYF
j_call: TRBJ2-3
cdr3_length: 17
v_call: TRBV19
clone_size: -

cdr3_aa: CASSGAEDRANYGYTF
j_call: TRBJ1-2
cdr3_length: 16
v_call: TRBV28
clone_size: few

cdr3_aa: CASRTGIPYQPQHF
j_call: TRBJ1-5
cdr3_length: 14
v_call: TRBV6-2/TRBV6-3
clone_size: few

cdr3_aa: CASSPGFGAETQYF
j_call: TRBJ2-5
cdr3_length: 14
v_call: TRBV7-6
clone_size: few

cdr3_aa: CASSLVDRDPDTQYF
j_call: TRBJ2-3
cdr3_length: 15
v_call: TRBV7-2
clone_size: few

cdr3_aa: CASSGRLATDTQYF
j_call: TRBJ2-3
cdr3_length: 14
v_call: TRBV2
clone_size: once

cdr3_aa: CASIRGSGMNTEAFF
j_call: TRBJ1-1
cdr3_length: 15
v_call: TRBV10-2
clone_size: once

cdr3_aa: CASRNGGWGNEQFF
j_call: TRBJ2-1
cdr3_length: 14
v_call: TRBV19
clone_size: -

cdr3_aa: CSVSGFQDQPQHF
j_call: TRBJ1-5
cdr3_length: 13
v_call: TRBV29-1
clone_size: -

cdr3_aa: CSVADSGNTIYF
j_call: TRBJ1-3
cdr3_length: 12
v_call: TRBV29-1
clone_size: -

cdr3_aa: CASNHGRQGRKNEQFF
j_call: TRBJ2-1
cdr3_length: 16
v_call: TRBV2
clone_size: -

cdr3_aa: CASSNRDRAYNEQFF
j_call: TRBJ2-1
cdr3_length: 15
v_call: TRBV18
clone_size: -

cdr3_aa: CASGGTTSSLNSPLHF
j_call: TRBJ1-6
cdr3_length: 16
v_call: TRBV12-3/TRBV12-4
clone_size: -

cdr3_aa: CASSLLWDDYTEAFF
j_call: TRBJ1-1
cdr3_length: 15
v_call: TRBV28
clone_size: many

cdr3_aa: CASSRAEGGGLGDTQYF
j_call: TRBJ2-3
cdr3_length: 17
v_call: TRBV6-5
clone_size: -